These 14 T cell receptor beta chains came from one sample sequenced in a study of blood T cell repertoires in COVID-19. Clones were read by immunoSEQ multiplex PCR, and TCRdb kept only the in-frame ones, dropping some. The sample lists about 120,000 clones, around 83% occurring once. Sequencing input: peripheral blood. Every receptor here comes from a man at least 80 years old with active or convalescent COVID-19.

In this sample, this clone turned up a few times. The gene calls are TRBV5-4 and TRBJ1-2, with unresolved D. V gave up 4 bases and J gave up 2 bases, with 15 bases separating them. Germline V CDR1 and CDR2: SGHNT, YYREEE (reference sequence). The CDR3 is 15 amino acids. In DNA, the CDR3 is TGTGCCAGCAGCCCGGAGGGCGCCAAAAACTATGGCTACACCTTC. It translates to CASSPEGAKNYGYTF.

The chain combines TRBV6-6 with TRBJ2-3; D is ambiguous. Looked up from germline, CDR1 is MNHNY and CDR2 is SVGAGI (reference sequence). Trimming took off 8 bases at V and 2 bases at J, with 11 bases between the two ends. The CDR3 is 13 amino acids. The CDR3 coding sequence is TGTGCCAGCGGGTGGAGTTCCACAGATACGCAGTATTTT. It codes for CASGWSSTDTQYF.

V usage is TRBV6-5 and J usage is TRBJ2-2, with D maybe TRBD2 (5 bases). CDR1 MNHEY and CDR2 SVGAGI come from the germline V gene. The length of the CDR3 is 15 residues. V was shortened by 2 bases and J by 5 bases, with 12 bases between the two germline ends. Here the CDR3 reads CASSYTRPGTGELFF. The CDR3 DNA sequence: TGTGCCAGCAGTTACACAAGACCGGGAACCGGGGAGCTGTTTTTT.

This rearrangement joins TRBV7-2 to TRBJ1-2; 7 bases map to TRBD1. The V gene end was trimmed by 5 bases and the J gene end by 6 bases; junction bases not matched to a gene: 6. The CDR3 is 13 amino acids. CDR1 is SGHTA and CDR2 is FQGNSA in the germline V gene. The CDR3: CASSTRTGDGYTF. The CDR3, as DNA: TGTGCCAGCAGCACAAGGACAGGCGATGGCTACACCTTC.

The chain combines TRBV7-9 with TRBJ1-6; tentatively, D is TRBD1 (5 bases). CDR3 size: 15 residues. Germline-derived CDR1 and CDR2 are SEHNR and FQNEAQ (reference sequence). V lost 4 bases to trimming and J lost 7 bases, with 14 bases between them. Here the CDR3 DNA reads TGTGCCAGCAGCTCCGTGGGGCGGGGCAATTCACCCCTCCACTTT. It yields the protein CASSSVGRGNSPLHF.

The CDR3 here is CASRRDLGNTIYF. In nucleotides, the CDR3 is TGTGCCAGCAGGAGGGATCTTGGAAACACCATATATTTT. The chain links TRBV7-2 to TRBJ1-3, with D unresolved. V lost 6 bases, J lost 3 bases, and 9 bases lay in between. The CDR3 is 13 residues long. Germline CDR1 is SGHTA and CDR2 is FQGNSA.

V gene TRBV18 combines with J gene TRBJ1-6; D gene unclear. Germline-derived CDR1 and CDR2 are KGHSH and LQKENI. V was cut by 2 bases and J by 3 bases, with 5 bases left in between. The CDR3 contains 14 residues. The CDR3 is CASSPTSYNSPLHF. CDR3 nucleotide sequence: TGTGCCAGCTCACCAACGAGCTATAATTCACCCCTCCACTTT. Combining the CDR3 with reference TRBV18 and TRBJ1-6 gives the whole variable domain NAGVMQNPRHLVRRRGQEARLRCSPMKGHSHVYWYRQLPEEGLKFMVYLQKENIIDESGMPKERFSAEFPKEGPSILRIQQVVRGDSAAYFCASSPTSYNSPLHFGNGTRLTVT.

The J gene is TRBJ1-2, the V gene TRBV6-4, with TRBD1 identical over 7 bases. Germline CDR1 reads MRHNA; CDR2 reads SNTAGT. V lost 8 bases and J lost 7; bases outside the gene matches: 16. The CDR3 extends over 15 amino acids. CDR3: CASRGGTVRRVGYTF. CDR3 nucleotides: TGTGCCAGCCGGGGGGGGACAGTTCGTAGAGTTGGCTACACCTTC.

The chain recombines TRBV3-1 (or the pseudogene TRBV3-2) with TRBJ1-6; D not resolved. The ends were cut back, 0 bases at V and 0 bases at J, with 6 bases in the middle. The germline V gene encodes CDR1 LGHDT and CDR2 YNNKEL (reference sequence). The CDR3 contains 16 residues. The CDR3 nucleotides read TGTGCCAGCAGCCAAGATATGAGCTCCTATAATTCACCCCTCCACTTT. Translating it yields CASSQDMSSYNSPLHF.

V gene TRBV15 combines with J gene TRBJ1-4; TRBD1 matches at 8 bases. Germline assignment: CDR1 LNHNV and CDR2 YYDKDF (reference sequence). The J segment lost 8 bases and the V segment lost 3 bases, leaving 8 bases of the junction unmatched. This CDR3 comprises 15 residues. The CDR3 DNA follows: TGTGCCACCAGCAGTGACAGGGGAATAGGGGAAAAACTGTTTTTT. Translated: CATSSDRGIGEKLFF. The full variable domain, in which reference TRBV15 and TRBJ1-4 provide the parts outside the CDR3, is DAMVIQNPRYQVTQFGKPVTLSCSQTLNHNVMYWYQQKSSQAPKLLFHYYDKDFNNEADTPDNFQSRRPNTSFCFLDIRSPGLGDTAMYLCATSSDRGIGEKLFFGSGTQLSVL.

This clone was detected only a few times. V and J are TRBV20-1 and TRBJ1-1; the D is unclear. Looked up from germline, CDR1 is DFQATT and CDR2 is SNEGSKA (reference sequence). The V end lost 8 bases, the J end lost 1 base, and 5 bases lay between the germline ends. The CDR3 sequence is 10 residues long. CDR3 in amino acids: CSCANTEAFF. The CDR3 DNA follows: TGCAGTTGCGCGAACACTGAAGCTTTCTTT.

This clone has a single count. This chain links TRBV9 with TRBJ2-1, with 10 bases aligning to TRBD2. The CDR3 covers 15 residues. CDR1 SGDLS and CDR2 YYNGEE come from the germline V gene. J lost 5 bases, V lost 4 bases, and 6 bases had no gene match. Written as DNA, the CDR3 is TGTGCCAGCAGCTTTGGGACTAGCGCGCACAATGAGCAGTTCTTC. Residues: CASSFGTSAHNEQFF.

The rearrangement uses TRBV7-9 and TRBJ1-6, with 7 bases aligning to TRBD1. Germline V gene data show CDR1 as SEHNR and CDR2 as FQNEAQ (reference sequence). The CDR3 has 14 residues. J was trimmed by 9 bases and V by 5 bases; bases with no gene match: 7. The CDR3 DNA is TGTGCCAGCAGCCACGGGGGACAGAGTTCACCCCTCCACTTT. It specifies CASSHGGQSSPLHF. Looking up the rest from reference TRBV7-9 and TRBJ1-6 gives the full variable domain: DTGVSQNPRHKITKRGQNVTFRCDPISEHNRLYWYRQTLGQGPEFLTYFQNEAQLEKSRLLSDRFSAERPKGSFSTLEIQRTEQGDSAMYLCASSHGGQSSPLHFGNGTRLTVT.

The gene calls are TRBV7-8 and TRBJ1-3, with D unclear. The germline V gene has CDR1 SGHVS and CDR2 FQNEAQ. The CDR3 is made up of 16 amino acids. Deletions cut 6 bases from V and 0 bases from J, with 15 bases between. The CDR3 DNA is TGTGCCAGCAGTTCCCCCCGGGGTTTCTCTGGAAACACCATATATTTT. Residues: CASSSPRGFSGNTIYF.